This paragraph reports one TCR beta chain. Its antigen is still unknown. The sample is drawn from a study of siplizumab effects on memory and regulatory T cells. General observations from the study: Naive T cell populations appeared to exhibit greater diversity than memory cells and appeared to be major alloresponse contributors.

V dropped 3 bases and J dropped 5 bases, with 11 bases sitting between them. The germline V gene has CDR1 LGHNT and CDR2 FRNRAP. This CDR3 comprises 13 residues. Produced via immunoSEQ multiplex PCR; TCRdb's table is partial and in-frame only. The sample contains about 100,000 clones, 94% of which appear only once. Sequencing was performed on Tregs sorted from blood. This TCR was sampled from a human donor in good health. V gene TRBV12-5 combines with J gene TRBJ2-7, with a weak D call TRBD1 (6 bases). The CDR3 region has the DNA TGTGCTAGTGGTTTAACAGGGCGCAACGAGCAGTACTTC. It specifies CASGLTGRNEQYF.